One and the same sample provided the 21 T cell receptor beta chains below, sequenced in a study of identical twins' blood T cells. TCRdb re-called the 5' RACE reads with MiXCR, one entry per CDR3 protein. The data show 350,000 to 450,000 distinct CDR3 sequences, roughly 30% seen once. Specimen: PBMCs. These TCRs come from a woman aged 18 to 49 in good health.

The chain uses TRBV6-5 and TRBJ2-1; D uncertain. This CDR3 has 14 amino acids. The germline gives CDR1 MNHEY, CDR2 SVGAGI. V was pared by 10 bases and J by 8 bases, with 21 bases between. The CDR3, as DNA: TGTGCCACCAAGACCGAGTGGGCGGACGATGAGCAGTTCTTC. This encodes CATKTEWADDEQFF.

Turning to this clonotype: One end of the junction varies from germline; a read error may be responsible. The V call is TRBV6-6, the J call TRBJ1-4; D is ambiguous. There are 12 residues in the CDR3. CDR1 MNHNY and CDR2 SVGAGI come from the germline V gene (reference sequence). The CDR3 sequence: CVSSYAGEKLFF. For the CDR3, the DNA is TGTGTCAGCAGTTACGCTGGTGAAAAACTGTTTTTT.

This clonotype was detected ten times or more. The rearrangement uses TRBV29-1 and TRBJ1-1; D possibly corresponds to TRBD1 (5 bases). Trimming shortened V by 1 base and J by 9 bases, and 12 bases separated the two germline ends. Germline V gives CDR1 SQVTM, CDR2 ANQGSEA. The length of the CDR3 is 12 residues. The DNA for the CDR3 is TGCAGCGTTGAAGGCAGGGAAGGTAAAGCTTTCTTT. This translates into CSVEGREGKAFF.

The genes are TRBV7-3 and TRBJ1-5; the D is unclear. The CDR3 is 13 amino acids. Trimming cost V 2 bases and J 11 bases, with 13 bases left between them. The V gene's germline CDR1 is SGHTA and CDR2 FQGTGA. CDR3: CASSLSPVSAQHF. The CDR3 coding sequence is TGTGCCAGCAGCTTATCTCCGGTTTCGGCCCAGCATTTT.

For the CDR3, the DNA is TGCAGTGCTAGTGCTCCCGGTGAAGCTTTCTTT. The encoded protein is CSASAPGEAFF. This sequence joins TRBV20-1 and TRBJ1-1, with D unclear. This CDR3 spans 11 amino acids. V was trimmed by 3 bases and J by 7 bases, leaving 9 bases between them. CDR1 DFQATT and CDR2 SNEGSKA come from the germline V gene (reference sequence).

This sequence joins TRBV9 and TRBJ2-3; possible D gene TRBD2, 6 bases. There are 16 residues in the CDR3. The germline CDR1 and CDR2 sequences are SGDLS and YYNGEE. V was trimmed by 0 bases and J by 4 bases, leaving 15 bases between them. The CDR3 coding sequence is TGTGCCAGCAGCGTAGCTCTAGGAGGAGGGGCAGATACGCAGTATTTT. Its translation is CASSVALGGGADTQYF.

The chain couples TRBV28 to TRBJ1-2; D gene ambiguous. CDR1 is MDHEN and CDR2 is SYDVKM in the germline V gene. The CDR3 loop spans 17 amino acids. Trimming stripped 5 bases from V and 8 bases from J, with 27 bases between. The CDR3: CASSPYGHDGALRGYTF. The CDR3 DNA sequence: TGTGCCAGCAGTCCTTATGGCCACGACGGCGCTCTACGAGGCTACACCTTC.

This clonotype was seen more than once but under ten times. This chain connects TRBV2 to TRBJ2-2; 7 bases fit TRBD2. There are 16 residues in the CDR3. CDR1 and CDR2 from the germline V gene are SNHLY and FYNNEI. V lost 6 bases, J lost 0 bases, and 7 bases stayed unmatched. The chain's CDR3 is CASSQPGLTNTGELFF. CDR3 sequence (DNA): TGTGCCAGCAGCCAACCGGGACTAACGAACACCGGGGAGCTGTTTTTT.

This rearrangement joins TRBV10-2 to TRBJ2-1, with a possible D match to TRBD2 (7 bases). The V and J ends lost 3 bases and 3 bases respectively, with 18 bases between them. The CDR3 covers 17 residues. Germline lookup yields CDR1 WSHSY and CDR2 SAAADI. The chain's CDR3 is CASSDLGGGAVYNEQFF. The CDR3 coding sequence is TGCGCCAGCAGTGACCTCGGAGGGGGGGCCGTCTACAATGAGCAGTTCTTC.

The rearrangement links TRBV13 to TRBJ1-5; unclear D gene. V lost 0 bases and J 1 base, leaving 10 bases between the germline ends. Germline CDR1 is PRHDT and CDR2 is FYEKMQ (reference sequence). The CDR3 spans 16 residues. The CDR3 bases are TGTGCCAGCAGCTTAGGCGGGCCGCGGAGCAATCAGCCCCAGCATTTT. Protein product: CASSLGGPRSNQPQHF.

The V and J genes are TRBV20-1 and TRBJ1-3; D remains unclear. The CDR3 is 13 amino acids. Looked up from germline, CDR1 is DFQATT and CDR2 is SNEGSKA (reference sequence). V was pared by 6 bases and J by 4 bases, with 13 bases between. The CDR3 nucleotides are TGCAGTGCCCTTCCACTGACCGGAAACACCATATATTTT. Its translation: CSALPLTGNTIYF.

This clonotype appeared a few times. V and J are TRBV7-2 and TRBJ1-6; no definite D call. This CDR3 has 16 amino acids. Trimming shortened V by 5 bases and J by 2 bases, and 13 bases separated the two germline ends. Germline V gives CDR1 SGHTA, CDR2 FQGNSA. As DNA, the CDR3 is TGTGCCAGCAGCGACCCTAAGATCCCCTATAATTCACCCCTCCACTTT. It encodes CASSDPKIPYNSPLHF.

The CDR3 DNA sequence: TGTGCCAGCAGCCAATATTACAATGAGCAGTTCTTC. Encoded protein: CASSQYYNEQFF. The V and J genes are TRBV13 and TRBJ2-1; no reliable D call. Between the trimmed V and J ends, which lost 5 bases and 4 bases, there was a span of 6 bases. CDR3 length: 12 residues. CDR1 and CDR2 (germline): PRHDT, FYEKMQ (reference sequence).

This clonotype was recorded a few times. The chain has TRBV14 and TRBJ2-2; D gene ambiguous. Germline V gene lookup returns CDR1 SGHDN and CDR2 FVKESK. This CDR3 is built from 15 residues. The V and J ends lost 1 base and 5 bases respectively, with 11 bases between them. The CDR3 DNA sequence: TGTGCCAGCAGCCAAGTAGGATTAGGGACCGGGGAGCTGTTTTTT. Translation gives CASSQVGLGTGELFF. Complete variable domain (other parts from reference TRBV14 and TRBJ2-2): EAGVTQFPSHSVIEKGQTVTLRCDPISGHDNLYWYRRVMGKEIKFLLHFVKESKQDESGMPNNRFLAERTGGTYSTLKVQPAELEDSGVYFCASSQVGLGTGELFFGEGSRLTVL.

The J gene is TRBJ2-2, the V gene TRBV7-2, with D possibly TRBD2 on 5 matching bases. Germline V CDR1 and CDR2: SGHTA, FQGNSA. V lost 0 bases to trimming and J lost 6 bases, with 5 bases between them. The CDR3 runs to 13 residues. The CDR3 coding sequence is TGTGCCAGCAGCTTAGCGGGAGCCGGGGAGCTGTTTTTT. Amino acids: CASSLAGAGELFF.

The V gene is TRBV20-1, the J gene TRBJ2-7, with 10 positions matching TRBD1. Trimming cost V 4 bases and J 3 bases; bases outside gene matches: 6. Germline CDR1 DFQATT, CDR2 SNEGSKA (reference sequence). This CDR3 region has 14 residues. The CDR3 is CSAISGTGDYEQYF. The CDR3 nucleotides are TGCAGTGCTATATCCGGGACAGGGGACTACGAGCAGTACTTC.

This clonotype has a handful of counts. The rearrangement uses TRBV11-2 and TRBJ2-2, with 8 bases lining up with TRBD2. Germline V gene data show CDR1 as SGHAT and CDR2 as FQNNGV. Unmatched junction bases numbered 9, after V lost 5 bases and J lost 4 bases. The CDR3 loop spans 16 amino acids. CDR3 sequence reads: CASSPSPGLGTGELFF. CDR3 in DNA: TGTGCCAGCAGCCCCAGCCCGGGACTAGGCACCGGGGAGCTGTTTTTT.

The rearrangement joins TRBV7-6 to TRBJ1-2, with D unresolved. The CDR3 length is 13 residues. Looked up from germline, CDR1 is SGHVS and CDR2 is FNYEAQ. Trimming took off 0 bases at V and 8 bases at J, with 10 bases between the two ends. The CDR3 spells CASSLALEGGYTF. The CDR3 region has the DNA TGTGCCAGCAGCTTAGCCCTCGAGGGCGGCTACACCTTC.

This chain joins TRBV27 and TRBJ2-7; TRBD1 matches 9 bases. Germline values: CDR1 MNHEY, CDR2 SMNVEV (reference sequence). This CDR3 has 14 amino acids. The V gene end was trimmed by 8 bases and the J gene end by 1 base; junction bases not matched to a gene: 6. The CDR3 loop is CASGYGTGSYEQYF. The CDR3, as DNA: TGTGCCAGCGGTTACGGGACAGGGTCCTACGAGCAGTACTTC.

This clonotype was counted many times. The rearrangement uses TRBV28 and TRBJ2-7, with D possibly being TRBD2 (6 bases). Germline CDR1 and CDR2: MDHEN and SYDVKM. CDR3 length: 16 amino acids. Between the trimmed V and J ends, which lost 10 bases and 4 bases, there was a span of 26 bases. The CDR3 sequence is CATHQQQEGQGYEQYF. CDR3 DNA: TGTGCCACCCACCAACAGCAGGAGGGTCAAGGGTACGAGCAGTACTTC.

V usage is TRBV20-1 and J usage is TRBJ2-1; possible D gene TRBD1, 6 bases. This CDR3 contains 14 residues. V lost 5 bases and J 5 bases, leaving 16 bases between the germline ends. CDR1 and CDR2 (germline): DFQATT, SNEGSKA (reference sequence). CDR3 amino acids: CSAAGAGTNNEQFF. The CDR3 DNA sequence: TGCAGTGCTGCAGGGGCAGGGACGAACAATGAGCAGTTCTTC.